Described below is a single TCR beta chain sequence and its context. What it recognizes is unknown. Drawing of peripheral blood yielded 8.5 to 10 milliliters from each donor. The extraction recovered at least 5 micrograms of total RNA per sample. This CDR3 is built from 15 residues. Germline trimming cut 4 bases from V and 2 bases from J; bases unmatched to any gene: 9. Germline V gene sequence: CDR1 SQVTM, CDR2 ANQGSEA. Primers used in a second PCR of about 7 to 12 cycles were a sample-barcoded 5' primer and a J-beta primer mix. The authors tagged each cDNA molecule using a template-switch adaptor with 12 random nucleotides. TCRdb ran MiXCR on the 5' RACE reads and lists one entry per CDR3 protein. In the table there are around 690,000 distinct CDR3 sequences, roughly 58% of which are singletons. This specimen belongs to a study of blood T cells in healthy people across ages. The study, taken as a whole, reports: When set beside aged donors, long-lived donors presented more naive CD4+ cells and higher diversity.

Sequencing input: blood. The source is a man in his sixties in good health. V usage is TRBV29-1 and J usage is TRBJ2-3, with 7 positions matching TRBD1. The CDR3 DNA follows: TGCAGCGTTGTGGCCGAGGACAGGTACACAGATACGCAGTATTTT. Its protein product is CSVVAEDRYTDTQYF.